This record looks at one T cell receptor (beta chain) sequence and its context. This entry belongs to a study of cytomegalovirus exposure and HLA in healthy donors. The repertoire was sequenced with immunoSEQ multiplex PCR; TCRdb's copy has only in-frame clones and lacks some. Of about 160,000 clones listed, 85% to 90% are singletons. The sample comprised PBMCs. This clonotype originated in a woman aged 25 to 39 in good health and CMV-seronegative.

This CDR3 is CASSRAGTAAHEQYF. CDR3 nucleotide sequence: TGCGCCAGCAGCCGGGCTGGGACAGCTGCACACGAGCAGTACTTC. This chain uses TRBV4-3 with TRBJ2-7; 7 bases fit TRBD1. This CDR3 has 15 amino acids. Unmatched junction bases numbered 11, after V lost 4 bases and J lost 5 bases. Germline assignment: CDR1 LGHNA and CDR2 YSLEER.